This TCR beta chain was sequenced during a study of blood T cell repertoires in COVID-19. On the study more broadly: The United States, Italy and Spain were the sources of the acute and convalescent COVID-19 samples. PBMCs, B-cell-depleted T cells, or T cells provided the cDNA or gDNA that made up the material.

In the original analysis: Estimates of nucleated cell counts were drawn from the amplification of reference gene primers. Libraries were prepared by immunoSEQ multiplex PCR; TCRdb keeps only in-frame clonotypes and omits some of them. V and J calls and clone size are those listed in that table; D and trimming were worked out from the DNA. The sample includes some 42,000 clones, about 91% seen only once; the top ten take over 3.5%. The sample comprised peripheral blood. The source of this sequence is a human donor in a cohort sampled during active COVID-19.

CDR3 protein: CASTWGGLSNQPQHF. CDR3 DNA sequence: TGTGCCAGCACCTGGGGGGGTCTGAGCAATCAGCCCCAGCATTTT. V and J are TRBV28 and TRBJ1-5; tentative D call: TRBD1 (5 bases). Germline CDR1 and CDR2: MDHEN and SYDVKM. The V and J ends lost 7 bases and 1 base respectively, with 14 bases between them. The CDR3 spans 15 residues.